Detailed here is one TCR beta chain. Its antigen remains unknown. These data belong to a study of shared clonotypes between healthy human individuals. Notes on the study in general: Among a few donors, roughly 5% of naive CD4 clonotypes were found in common.

The DNA input per sorted-subset replicate PCR was 150 to 200 ng, corresponding to around 28,000 T cell genomes. The assay was immunoSEQ multiplex PCR, and TCRdb's table has in-frame clones only and misses some. The table records about 590,000 clones, roughly 95% of them present only once. This CDR3 contains 12 residues. The V end lost 10 bases, the J end lost 3 bases, and 9 bases lay between the germline ends. In germline, CDR1 is SEHNR, CDR2 FQNEAQ (reference sequence). Naive CD8 cells comprised CD45RO-negative, CCR7-positively selected cells, excluding terminally differentiated effector memory CD45RA+ cells. Study donors comprised healthy, HIV-negative adults devoid of recent acute infection or vaccination.

The material sequenced was naive CD8+ T cells sorted from blood. This TCR was recovered from a woman aged 30 to 39 in good health. This rearrangement joins TRBV7-9 to TRBJ2-2; D not resolved. CDR3: CATIWDTGELFF. The CDR3 DNA is TGTGCCACAATTTGGGACACCGGGGAGCTGTTTTTT.